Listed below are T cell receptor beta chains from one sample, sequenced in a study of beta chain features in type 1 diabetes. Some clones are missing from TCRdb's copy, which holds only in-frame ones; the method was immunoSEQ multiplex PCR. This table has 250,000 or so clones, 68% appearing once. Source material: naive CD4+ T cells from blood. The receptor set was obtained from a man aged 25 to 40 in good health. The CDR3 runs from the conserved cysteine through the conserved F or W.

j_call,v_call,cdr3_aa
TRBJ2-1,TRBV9,CASSARPGVDEQFF
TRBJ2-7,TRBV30,CAWSESSGGIYEQYF
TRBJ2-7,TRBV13,CASSPPQGSVEQYF
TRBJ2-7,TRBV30,CAWSRGSGYEQYF
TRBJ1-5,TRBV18,CASSPSGQRNQPQHF
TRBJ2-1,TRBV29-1,CSVDFYNEQFF
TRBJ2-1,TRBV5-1,CASSLALDEQFF
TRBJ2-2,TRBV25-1,CASAGDRNTGELFF
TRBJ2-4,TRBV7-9,CASSLVYRGEAKNIQYF
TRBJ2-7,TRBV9,CASKGTSGKSYEQYF
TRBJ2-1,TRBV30,CAWSGGPDEQFF